The entry below gives a single T cell receptor beta chain sequence along with its context. This table comes from immunoSEQ multiplex PCR, and its TCRdb copy is limited to in-frame clones, with some not included. Here the sample spans about 79,000 clones, approximately 93% being singletons. The source of the sample is a study of cytomegalovirus exposure and HLA in healthy donors. The germline V gene encodes CDR1 LNHNV and CDR2 YYDKDF (reference sequence). V lost 3 bases to trimming and J lost 6 bases; unmatched junction nucleotides: 12. The CDR3 has 17 residues. This sequence joins TRBV15 and TRBJ1-5; 9 positions agree with TRBD1. Sample: PBMCs. This clonotype was sampled from a woman aged 30 to 39 in good health and CMV-seronegative. This CDR3 reads CATSSDYPGQGSQPQHF. DNA of the CDR3: TGTGCCACCAGCAGCGATTATCCGGGACAGGGTAGTCAGCCCCAGCATTTT.